This T cell receptor (beta chain) stems from a study of pediatric ulcerative colitis. Produced via immunoSEQ multiplex PCR; TCRdb's table is partial and in-frame only. The profile shows about 36,000 clones, roughly 85% of them singletons. The V end was cut by 5 bases, the J end by 6 bases, with 22 bases between. The CDR3 length is 17 residues. The germline V gene has CDR1 LGHNT and CDR2 FRNRAP. The V gene is TRBV12-5, the J gene TRBJ1-4; D may be TRBD1 (5 bases). Specimen: blood. This sequence was found in a girl between 5 and 17 years old with moderate ulcerative colitis. CDR3: CASGPGQNPPRHEKLFF. CDR3 sequence (DNA): TGTGCTAGTGGTCCCGGACAAAACCCACCTCGGCATGAAAAACTGTTTTTT.